This T cell receptor beta chain is from a study of T cells in Graves' hyperthyroidism and ophthalmopathy. Regions amplified from RNA transcripts were the TCR beta CDR3 regions. The TCR CDR3 was amplified in a first-round RT-PCR using the HTBI primer set. One entry per CDR3 protein results from TCRdb running MiXCR on the multiplex PCR reads. Of about 410,000 distinct CDR3 sequences in the sample, roughly 15% were seen once. Germline V CDR1 and CDR2: MNHEY, SVGEGT. The V gene lost 2 bases and the J gene lost 12 bases, with 28 bases spanning the gap. CDR3 length: 17 amino acids. The TCR comes from a young man with Graves' ophthalmopathy. The sequencing sample was made of blood. The J gene is TRBJ2-5, the V gene TRBV6-2 or TRBV6-3, with D maybe TRBD2 (6 bases). CDR3 sequence: CASSYPKWIGGRGGEYF. The CDR3 nucleotides read TGTGCCAGCAGTTACCCAAAATGGATCGGAGGCAGAGGAGGGGAGTACTTC.